The T cell receptor beta chain described here comes from a study of T-cell memory formation after mild COVID-19. Overall study results and limits: Among clones contracting day 15 to 85, CD4/CD8 was balanced, whereas later expanders leaned CD4+.

One entry per CDR3 protein results from TCRdb running MiXCR on the 5' RACE reads. Of a few hundred thousand distinct CDR3 sequences listed, 20% to 25% were seen once; the top ten hold around 8.1%. Comment on this clonotype: As yet, its antigen is unknown.

Sequenced input: PBMCs or a T cell subset sorted from them (not recorded which). This TCR was sampled from an adult woman who had mild COVID-19 (a few samples of this study predate the infection). Cell type and time point are not known.

For the CDR3, the DNA is TGTGCCAGCAGCTTATCAGGGGGTAAGGAGTATGAGCAGTTCTTC. The encoded protein is CASSLSGGKEYEQFF. This chain uses TRBV7-8 with TRBJ2-1; 7 bases align to TRBD1. CDR1 and CDR2 (germline): SGHVS, FQNEAQ. V gave up 2 bases and J gave up 8 bases; unmatched junction bases: 9. The CDR3 contains 15 residues.